This is a list of T cell receptor beta chains from one sample in a study of cytotoxic CD8 clonotypes in ibrutinib-treated CLL. Produced via immunoSEQ multiplex PCR; TCRdb's table is partial and in-frame only. The data show about 68,000 clones, 90% seen once. The specimen was PBMCs, collected after 12 months of ibrutinib treatment. The receptors come from a human donor with chronic lymphocytic leukemia. Both conserved end residues are part of each CDR3. D genes are given only for firm matches. The size entry is marked missing in some rows and otherwise reads once, few, many or a size class.

v_gene,j_gene,d_gene,abundance,CDR3nt,CDR3aa
TRBV14,TRBJ1-4,-,once,TGTGCCAGCAGCCATTCAGGTGAAGGGTTGAGGGAAAAACTGTTTTTT,CASSHSGEGLREKLFF
TRBV11-2,TRBJ2-7,TRBD2,once,TGTGCCAGCAGCCGAGGAGGTCTAGCGGGAGGGCAGAGCTCCCACGAGCAGTACTTC,CASSRGGLAGGQSSHEQYF
TRBV5-1,TRBJ1-5,-,-,TGCGCCAGCAGCTTGGGGCCCGATCAGCCCCAGCATTTT,CASSLGPDQPQHF
TRBV28,TRBJ2-7,-,once,TGTGCCAGCAGTGGGGAGCAGTACTTC,CASSGEQYF
TRBV5-1,TRBJ1-1,-,-,TGCGCCAGCAGCCTGGACGGATTGAACACTGAAGCTTTCTTT,CASSLDGLNTEAFF
TRBV5-8,TRBJ1-1,-,-,TGTGCCAGCAGCTCGGAGTTCATGGGTCTAGACAGTCACAAACTAGAAGCTTTCTTT,CASSSEFMGLDSHKLEAFF
TRBV7-5,TRBJ2-3,-,once,TGTGTCAGAAATTTGGCGGGACTTAGAAGAGCAGATACGCAGTATTTT,CVRNLAGLRRADTQYF
TRBV27,TRBJ2-1,-,-,TGTGCCAGCAGGCTGGACATCTCCTACAATGAGCAGTTCTTC,CASRLDISYNEQFF
TRBV30,TRBJ2-7,-,once,TGTGCCTGGAGTGTCGGAAGGGTCGACGAGCAGTACTTC,CAWSVGRVDEQYF
TRBV5-1,TRBJ2-5,-,-,TGCGCCAGCAGCTTGGAGTTTGGAGGGGTTGTGACCCAGTACTTC,CASSLEFGGVVTQYF
TRBV7-8,TRBJ2-1,TRBD2,-,TGTGCCAGCAGCCCCGCCCCCAGGGCTAGCGGGACTTCCTACAATGAGCAGTTCTTC,CASSPAPRASGTSYNEQFF
TRBV5-5,TRBJ1-2,-,-,TGTGCCAGCAGTATTTTAGGCAGGGGCGATGGCTACACCTTC,CASSILGRGDGYTF
TRBV7-6,TRBJ2-2,-,once,TGTGCCAGCAGCTTTTCGGGACTCCCGAACACCGGGGAGCTGTTTTTT,CASSFSGLPNTGELFF
TRBV11-3,TRBJ1-1,-,-,TGTGCCAGCAGTCTGCGGGGGGACACTGAAGCTTTCTTT,CASSLRGDTEAFF
TRBV19,TRBJ2-3,-,-,TGTGCCAGTAGTATCGGCAGGGCCGCATTTGATACGCAGTATTTT,CASSIGRAAFDTQYF
TRBV25-1,TRBJ2-7,TRBD2,-,TGTGCCAGCAAAGGGACTAGCGGCTACGAGCAGTACTTC,CASKGTSGYEQYF
TRBV11-2,TRBJ2-7,TRBD2,-,TGTGCCAGCAGCCACCGGGGACTACCATCCTACGAGCAGTACTTC,CASSHRGLPSYEQYF
TRBV11-2,TRBJ1-4,-,-,TGTGCCAGCAGCCCAACAGGATCGACTAATGAAAAACTGTTTTTT,CASSPTGSTNEKLFF
TRBV14,TRBJ2-7,TRBD2,-,TGTGCCAGCAGCCAATACAAGCGGGAGGATGCGGACGAGCAGTACTTC,CASSQYKREDADEQYF
TRBV4-3,TRBJ2-1,TRBD1,-,TGCGCCAGCAGCCAAGATTTCGGACAGGGTTACAATGAGCAGTTCTTC,CASSQDFGQGYNEQFF
TRBV5-1,TRBJ2-7,TRBD2,-,TGCGCCAGCAGCTTGGGTGGGACTACCTACGAGCAGTACTTC,CASSLGGTTYEQYF
TRBV6-1,TRBJ2-1,TRBD2,-,TGTGCCAGCAGTGAAGCGCTTTGGGGACTAGCGGTAAACAATGAGCAGTTCTTC,CASSEALWGLAVNNEQFF
TRBV29-1,TRBJ1-2,-,-,TGCAGCGCCGCGGGAGGGGGATGGAACTATGGCTACACCTTC,CSAAGGGWNYGYTF
TRBV7-3,TRBJ2-1,TRBD1,-,TGTGCCAGCAGCTTAGTTGCGGACAGGAAGTTCTTC,CASSLVADRKFF
TRBV18,TRBJ1-1,-,once,TGTGCCAGCTCACGACAAGGGGGGGAGAACACTGAAGCTTTCTTT,CASSRQGGENTEAFF
TRBV7-3,TRBJ2-7,TRBD2,-,TGTGCCAGCAGCCAAGACGGGACTACCCTTACCTACGAGCAGTACTTC,CASSQDGTTLTYEQYF
TRBV10-3,TRBJ2-1,-,-,TGTGCCATCAGTGTACGTGAAATGTCCTACAATGAGCAGTTCTTC,CAISVREMSYNEQFF
TRBV19,TRBJ2-5,TRBD2,-,TGTGCCAGTAGCTACGGGTGGGCGGGAGGTCGAGAGACCCAGTACTTC,CASSYGWAGGRETQYF
TRBV19,TRBJ2-3,TRBD1,-,TGTGCCAGTAGTACCTATGGGACAGAGAGCACAGATACGCAGTATTTT,CASSTYGTESTDTQYF
TRBV19,TRBJ1-5,-,-,TGTGCCAGTAGTCACAAGGGCCGCGCGACATGGGGATCCCGGAGAAGCAATCAGCCCCAGCATTTT,CASSHKGRATWGSRRSNQPQHF
TRBV6-5,TRBJ2-3,-,-,TGTGCCATCACCTCCGGCGAAGCGGATACGCAGTATTTT,CAITSGEADTQYF
TRBV6-1,TRBJ1-2,TRBD1,-,TGTGCCAGCAGTAAGGGACAGTATGGCTACACCTTC,CASSKGQYGYTF
TRBV13,TRBJ2-7,-,-,TGTGCCAGCAGTCTAAGGGGAGGCGAGCAGTACTTC,CASSLRGGEQYF
TRBV19,TRBJ2-7,-,-,TGTGCCAGTAGTATGACGTCCAGGGGGGGCTACGAGCAGTACTTC,CASSMTSRGGYEQYF
TRBV10-3,TRBJ1-4,TRBD1,few,TGTGCCATCAGTGATGCAGGGGGGGGAAAACTGTTTTTT,CAISDAGGGKLFF
TRBV19,TRBJ1-2,TRBD1,-,TGTGCCAGTAGACCTACGGGACAGTCTAGGCTTTCAAGGGGCTATGGCTACACCTTC,CASRPTGQSRLSRGYGYTF
TRBV28,TRBJ1-1,-,few,TGTGCCAGCAGTTCACCGGGGGAGGGGGGAAACACTGAAGCTTTCTTT,CASSSPGEGGNTEAFF
TRBV10-3,TRBJ2-5,TRBD1,-,TGTGCCATCAGTCCCACGGGACAGGCCCAAGAGACCCAGTACTTC,CAISPTGQAQETQYF
TRBV19,TRBJ1-2,-,-,TGTGCCAGTCAGGGGTTCGACACTGGCTACACCTTC,CASQGFDTGYTF
TRBV6-5,TRBJ2-5,-,-,TGTGCCAGCAGTTACGGGGAGTACCAAGAGACCCAGTACTTC,CASSYGEYQETQYF
TRBV27,TRBJ1-5,-,few,TGTGCCAGCAGTTTGCGAGTGAATCAGCCCCAGCATTTT,CASSLRVNQPQHF